The following is a TCR beta chain sequence with its context. The age range of participants was about 18 to 95 years, with residence in under 25 US areas. The data belong to a study of blood T cell repertoires in COVID-19. Study-wide background: Samples taken during acute and convalescent COVID-19 were collected in the United States, Italy and Spain. The cDNA or gDNA used as material had been derived from T cells, B-cell-depleted T cells, or PBMCs.

Germline CDR1 and CDR2: SGHTS and YDEGEE. The CDR3 runs 12 residues. V dropped 3 bases and J dropped 8 bases, with 11 bases sitting between them. Authors' methods: Reference gene primer amplification gave nucleated cell count estimates. Here immunoSEQ multiplex PCR was the method, and the copy in TCRdb shows in-frame clones only, minus some. V and J calls and clone size come straight from that table; D and trimming were deduced from the DNA. The table shows 350,000 or so clones, with roughly 90% occurring only once. V is TRBV5-8 and J is TRBJ1-1; a possible D gene is TRBD1 (6 bases). The clonotype was recovered from a woman in her twenties or thirties who had recovered from COVID-19. What was sequenced was PBMCs or T cells enriched from blood (not recorded which). The CDR3 loop is CASSYGQREAFF. The CDR3 DNA is TGTGCCAGCAGCTACGGACAGAGGGAAGCTTTCTTT.